This T cell receptor beta chain was sequenced for a study of cytomegalovirus exposure and HLA in healthy donors. It was healthy bone marrow donors who served as donors. Vbeta (60) and Jbeta (13) primers were used in the PCR. The repertoire was sequenced with immunoSEQ multiplex PCR; TCRdb's copy has only in-frame clones and lacks some. The repertoire holds 100,000 to 150,000 clones, with more than 8% as singletons. This CDR3 contains 14 residues. With 1 base clipped from V and 10 bases from J, the junction kept 2 bases outside the gene matches. CDR1 is SGHTA, CDR2 FQGNSA, per germline. J is TRBJ1-6 and V is TRBV7-2, with 9 bases matching TRBD1. The TCR sequence derives from a man between 40 and 49 years old in good health and CMV-seronegative. Specimen: PBMCs. CDR3 region: CASSLGDRVSPLHF. CDR3 in DNA: TGTGCCAGCAGCTTAGGGGACAGGGTCTCACCCCTCCACTTT.